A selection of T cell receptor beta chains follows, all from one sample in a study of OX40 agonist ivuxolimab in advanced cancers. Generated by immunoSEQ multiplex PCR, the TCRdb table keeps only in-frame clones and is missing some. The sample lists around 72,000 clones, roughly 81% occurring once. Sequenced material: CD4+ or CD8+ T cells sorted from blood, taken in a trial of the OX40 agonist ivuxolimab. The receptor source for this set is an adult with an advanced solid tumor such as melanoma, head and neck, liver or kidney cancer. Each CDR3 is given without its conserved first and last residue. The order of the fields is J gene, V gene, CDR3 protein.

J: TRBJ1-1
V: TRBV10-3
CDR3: AISGDRNTEAF

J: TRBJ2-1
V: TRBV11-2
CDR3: ASSPGLAGANEQF

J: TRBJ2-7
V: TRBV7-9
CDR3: ASSSGLAYEQY

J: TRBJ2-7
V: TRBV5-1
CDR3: ASSLWGPRAGTLYEQY

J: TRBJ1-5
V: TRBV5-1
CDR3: ASSLEAGMRQPQH

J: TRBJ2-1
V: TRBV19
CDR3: ASSVRARPYNEQF

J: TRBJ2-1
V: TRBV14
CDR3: ASRLGHGTSGYNEQF

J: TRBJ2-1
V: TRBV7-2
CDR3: ASSLEAGGTEQF

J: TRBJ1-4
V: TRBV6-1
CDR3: ASSVYLPATNEKLF

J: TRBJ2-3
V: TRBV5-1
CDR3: ASSFTTDTQY

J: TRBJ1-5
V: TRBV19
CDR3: ASSNGGNQPQH

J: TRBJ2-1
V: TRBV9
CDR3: ASSVSRVGGRDEQF

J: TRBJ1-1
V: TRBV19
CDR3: ASSLLHRGSEAF

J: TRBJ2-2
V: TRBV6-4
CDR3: ASRDYTGELF

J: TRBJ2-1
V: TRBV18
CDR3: ASSPDYGTSGPYNEQF

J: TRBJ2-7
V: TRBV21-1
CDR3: ASSRLAGVICEQY

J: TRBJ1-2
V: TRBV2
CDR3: ASSVRTGETDGYT

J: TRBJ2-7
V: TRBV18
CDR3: ASSPLPGTPSYEQY

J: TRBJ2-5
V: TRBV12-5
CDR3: ASGLNGGYETQY

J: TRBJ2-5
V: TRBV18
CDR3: ASSPPSGRAGETQY

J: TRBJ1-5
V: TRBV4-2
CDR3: ASSQVGTGNQPQH

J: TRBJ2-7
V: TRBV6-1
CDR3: ASLRLAGYEQY

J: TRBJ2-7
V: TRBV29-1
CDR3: SVLRDTTYEQY

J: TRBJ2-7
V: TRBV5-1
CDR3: ASSLGVRDAYEQY

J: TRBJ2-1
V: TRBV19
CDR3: ASSFSSTSSEQF

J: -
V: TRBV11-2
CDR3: ASSLDLLGHLYEQY

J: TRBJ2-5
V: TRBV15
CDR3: ATSRDQGLAGDSYQETQY

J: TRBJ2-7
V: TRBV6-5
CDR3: ASSSTRTSGSYEQY

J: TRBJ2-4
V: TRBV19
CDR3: ASSIVTALGAKNIQY

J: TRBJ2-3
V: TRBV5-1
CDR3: ASSSRSSDTQY

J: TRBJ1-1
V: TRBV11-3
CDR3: ASSLLMNTEAF

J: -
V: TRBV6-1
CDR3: ASSEMQGRGTYEQY

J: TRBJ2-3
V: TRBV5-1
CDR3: ASSLGGDTQY

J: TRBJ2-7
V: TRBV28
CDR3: ASSPAYTYEQY

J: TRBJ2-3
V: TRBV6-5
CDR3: ASSYGGGTDTQY

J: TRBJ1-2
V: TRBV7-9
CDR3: ASSTQTGNYGYT

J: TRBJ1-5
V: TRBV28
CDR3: ASSPLDRGAGQPQH

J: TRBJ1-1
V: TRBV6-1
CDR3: ASSQQVLNTEAF

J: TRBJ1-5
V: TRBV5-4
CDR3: ASSLELDQPQH

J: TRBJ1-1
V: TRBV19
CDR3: ASSIGTKGHPHTEAF

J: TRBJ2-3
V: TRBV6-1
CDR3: ASSPDGREADTQY

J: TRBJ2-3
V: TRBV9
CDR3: ASSVAGLAWTDTQY

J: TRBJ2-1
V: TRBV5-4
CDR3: ASHERELYNEQF

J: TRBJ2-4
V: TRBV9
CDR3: ASSVALSSGSLVGNIQY

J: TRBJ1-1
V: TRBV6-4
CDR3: ASSGEGARRRGTEAF

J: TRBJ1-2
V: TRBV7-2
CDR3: ASSLIQGGNYGYT

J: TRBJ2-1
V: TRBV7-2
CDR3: ASSSRTSGSAYNEQF

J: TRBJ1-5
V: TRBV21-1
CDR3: ASSKAEQGRSVQPQH

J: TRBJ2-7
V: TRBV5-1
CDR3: ASSRDSYTYEQY

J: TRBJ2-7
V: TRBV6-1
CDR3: ASSGRNRGTYEQY

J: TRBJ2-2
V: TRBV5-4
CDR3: ASSLGQADTGELF

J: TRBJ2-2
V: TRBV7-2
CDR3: ASSLTSRYTGELF

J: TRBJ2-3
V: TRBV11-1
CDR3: ASSLSGSTDTQY